Described below is a single T cell receptor (beta chain) sequence and its context. The repertoire was sequenced with immunoSEQ multiplex PCR; TCRdb's copy has only in-frame clones and lacks some. The table shows around 260,000 clones, with roughly 80% occurring only once. This specimen belongs to a study of blood T cell repertoires in COVID-19. Trimming cost V 3 bases and J 4 bases, with 7 bases left between them. Germline assignment: CDR1 SGHDT and CDR2 YYEEEE. The CDR3 is made up of 12 amino acids. The receptor was derived from a person aged 65 to 85 with COVID-19, enrolled during active disease. The material sequenced was peripheral blood. This chain links TRBV5-6 with TRBJ1-2; possible D gene TRBD1, 6 bases. CDR3 coding DNA: TGTGCCAGCAGCTCGGACAGCTATGGCTACACCTTC. It is translated as CASSSDSYGYTF.